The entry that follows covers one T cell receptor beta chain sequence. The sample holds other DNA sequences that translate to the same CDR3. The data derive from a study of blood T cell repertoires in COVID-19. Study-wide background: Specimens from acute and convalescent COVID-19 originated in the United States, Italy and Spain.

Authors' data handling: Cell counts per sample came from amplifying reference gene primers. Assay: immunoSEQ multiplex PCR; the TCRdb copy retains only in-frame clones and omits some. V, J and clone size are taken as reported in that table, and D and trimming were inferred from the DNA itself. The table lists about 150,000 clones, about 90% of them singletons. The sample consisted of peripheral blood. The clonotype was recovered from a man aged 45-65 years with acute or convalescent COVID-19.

CDR3 sequence reads: CASSPGQGNYGYTF. CDR3 DNA sequence: TGTGCCAGCAGTCCGGGACAGGGAAACTATGGCTACACCTTC. V and J are TRBV28 and TRBJ1-2; 9 bases map to TRBD1. The CDR3 loop spans 14 amino acids. Germline V gene sequence: CDR1 MDHEN, CDR2 SYDVKM. The V segment lost 5 bases and the J segment 2 bases; nucleotides outside the gene matches: 3.